This is a list of T cell receptor beta chains from one sample in a study of blood T cells in healthy people across ages. Using its own MiXCR run on the 5' RACE reads, TCRdb lists one record per CDR3 protein. This table has about 670,000 distinct CDR3 sequences, roughly 43% appearing once. The specimen sequenced was blood. The origin of the receptors is a man aged 80 or over in good health. The CDR3 runs from the conserved cysteine through the conserved F or W. The order of the fields is V gene, clone size, CDR3 protein. Part of the rows lack a size; the others show once, few, many or a class for expanded clones.

TRBV5-1	many	CASSFGRGSYEQYF
TRBV20-1	.	CSANSPLTNYGYTF
TRBV20-1	many	CSAFGGAGETQYF
TRBV6-6	few	CASSSLRRGSHEQYF
TRBV29-1	.	CSVRGLYVTDTQYF
TRBV7-2	few	CASSRGMVNTEAFF
TRBV20-1	.	CSAPHGGAGNEQYF
TRBV5-6	many	CASSLAATGSSYNEQFF
TRBV7-9	.	CASSFKGAGTDTQYF
TRBV7-2	many	CASRPTGTGVQETQYF
TRBV29-1	.	CSVEDQVAVSSYNEQFF
TRBV20-1	once	CSARDRLGLMTKNIQYF
TRBV27	.	CASRDNRVSYEQYF
TRBV30	.	CAWMDRARATNEKLFF
TRBV7-2	.	CASSADRGINYEQYF
TRBV6-5	.	CASSYSNRGAQPQHF
TRBV29-1	.	CSADREGTGGYTF
TRBV21-1	.	CASSKEYKNTEAFF
TRBV7-8	few	CASSLGPSGRTSYNEQFF
TRBV29-1	.	CSVADRGGNEKLFF
TRBV9	.	CASSVDGSGGEQFF
TRBV11-1	few	CASSYEISGGVSSYNEQFF
TRBV11-1	.	CASRQRLGRSGANVLTF
TRBV18	.	CASSPSLGLAGEETQYF
TRBV21-1	.	CASSKAPQGAYEQYF
TRBV9	many	CASSPRDPIDIQYF
TRBV29-1	.	CSVSDHHPGYRDNEQYF
TRBV29-1	many	CSVLSGADTQYF
TRBV6-5	.	CASSQGQGRREQYF
TRBV6-6	.	CASSYLGTYEQYF
TRBV28	.	CASRGGTIYEQYF
TRBV20-1	.	CSARSDYDSPLHF
TRBV4-2	many	CASSQDPATNEKLFF
TRBV27	.	CASSDPGRAEQYF
TRBV29-1	many	CSAHQGFTDTQYF
TRBV11-2	.	CASSAGLVQETQYF
TRBV20-1	.	CSAPRGLAGVYNEQFF
TRBV19	.	CASSIGGNEQYF
TRBV5-1	.	CASSSGLQEQYF
TRBV18	.	CASSRSGTVNYEQYF
TRBV20-1	.	CSATGQERINSPLHF
TRBV14	few	CASSPPGGKKYEQYF
TRBV7-2	.	CASGSEGAGGKETQYF
TRBV3-1	once	CASSQVRVGGVFF